This is a list of T cell receptor beta chains from one sample in a study of primary melanoma T cells and metastatic recurrence. TCRdb's copy holds only in-frame clones and misses some; the assay was immunoSEQ multiplex PCR. The top ten hold around 4.5% of the sample, which has approximately 1,000 clones, roughly four fifths seen once. The sample was melanoma tumor tissue. These receptors all stem from a human donor with melanoma. The conserved cysteine and the conserved F or W are not part of the CDR3 here. Some rows mark clone size as missing; the rest say once, few, many or name a class of expanded clone.

ASSPNLAGVGGELF	few	TRBV6-8	TRBJ2-2	14
ASSIDRWGQGTNQPQH	.	TRBV19	TRBJ1-5	16
ASSSYRDEKLF	.	TRBV6-8	TRBJ1-4	11
ASSSGAPQETQY	.	TRBV11-3	TRBJ2-5	12
ASSHPWTGKGAKNIQY	once	TRBV16	TRBJ2-4	16
ASSLGQGAQQWEKLF	.	TRBV11-1	TRBJ1-4	15
SVVWGNTEAF	.	TRBV29-1	TRBJ1-1	10
ASSPASTILEKLF	few	TRBV14	TRBJ1-4	13
ASFQQGFYGYT	.	TRBV18	TRBJ1-2	11
ASGPGTDNEQF	.	TRBV12-5	TRBJ2-1	11
ASNPPGTHSEAF	.	TRBV19	TRBJ1-1	12
ASSLDSSISYNEQF	.	TRBV19	TRBJ2-1	14